A selection of T cell receptor beta chains follows, all from one sample in a study of T cells in tuberculosis. Measured with immunoSEQ multiplex PCR; TCRdb has only the in-frame clones, and not every one. The sample has about 88,000 clones, more than 75% seen once. The source material was CD1b-GMM tetramer-negative cells sorted from PBMCs. Source of these receptors: an adult woman with latent tuberculosis. The CDR3 runs from the conserved cysteine through the conserved F or W.

J gene,V gene,CDR3 protein
TRBJ1-2,TRBV27,CASSGDRGVGYTF
TRBJ1-4,TRBV6-6,CASSPQGAGGEKLFF
TRBJ2-1,TRBV10-1,CATIRMGTSGTEQFF
TRBJ2-2,TRBV28,CASSFATSPAGELFF
TRBJ2-5,TRBV7-3,CASSARQGSLGLQETQYF
TRBJ2-5,TRBV7-9,CASSVRAETQYF
TRBJ2-1,TRBV2,CASSDGYRGGEFF
TRBJ1-6,TRBV5-6,CASSLAPGQRNSPLHF
TRBJ1-4,TRBV30,CAWSRRTGGNEKLFF
TRBJ1-3,TRBV7-9,CASSPTGVAGNTIYF
TRBJ2-5,TRBV5-6,CASSARDRGETQYF
TRBJ1-1,TRBV5-1,CASSLQGSNTEAFF
TRBJ1-1,TRBV5-4,CASSLGTGNTEAFF
TRBJ1-3,TRBV7-9,CASSLFLPPRLSSGNTIYF
TRBJ2-2,TRBV15,CATPGTPNTGELFF
TRBJ2-1,TRBV18,CASSPGTGSYNEQFF
TRBJ1-1,TRBV6-1,CASSAGTANTEAFF
-,TRBV5-4,CASSLGGEGGELFF
TRBJ1-6,TRBV7-9,CASSLGGASSYNSPLHF
TRBJ1-5,TRBV19,CAGSPGGGAGQPQHF
TRBJ2-7,TRBV7-2,CASRPGTGASSEQYF
TRBJ1-2,TRBV28,CASSPVRVSSRYGYTF
TRBJ2-5,TRBV9,CASSTGSGGPRGTQYF
TRBJ2-1,TRBV2,CASSPRTSGPFF
TRBJ2-5,TRBV7-2,CASSPRQYQETQYF
TRBJ2-3,TRBV19,CASSLWGGGTDTQYF
TRBJ2-2,TRBV27,CASNWGQGITGELFF
TRBJ1-1,TRBV19,CASSSSDWNTEAFF
TRBJ1-6,TRBV11-1,CASSPTPGGNSPLHF
TRBJ2-1,TRBV28,CASSLSLGLGSSYNEQFF
TRBJ1-1,TRBV7-2,CASSLVHSNTEAFF
TRBJ1-1,TRBV2,CASDPRGPETEAFF
TRBJ1-2,TRBV11-2,CASSLADRGYGYTF
TRBJ2-1,TRBV4-3,CASSQSSLVGAPGEQFF
TRBJ1-5,TRBV4-1,CASSQGDRDQPQHF
TRBJ2-2,TRBV7-8,CASSLGGGANTGELFF
TRBJ2-5,TRBV6-5,CASTRTIQETQYF
TRBJ2-5,TRBV12-5,CASVAGGETQYF
TRBJ1-1,TRBV6-6,CASRPGHGRGNTEAFF
TRBJ1-3,TRBV28,CASSTRGGPSGNTIYF
TRBJ2-2,TRBV5-4,CASSLAARTSGAGELFF
TRBJ1-1,TRBV30,CAWSYRGRRPEAFF
TRBJ2-5,TRBV7-8,CASSLGLAGSEETQYF